This TCR beta chain was sequenced in a study of T cells expressing NK-cell markers. In the study overall: The TCR beta repertoires were obtained from sorted CD3+CD56+NKG2C+, CD3+CD56+NKG2C- and CD3+CD56-NKG2C+ T cells. Points from the study as a whole: The study found these clonotypes also leading the CD3+CD56-NKG2C+ fraction in a few donors.

Points on this clonotype: Antigen unknown.

One entry per CDR3 protein, without DNA, is what TCRdb gives after re-calling the 5' RACE reads. The table for this sample gives 450,000 to 600,000 distinct CDR3 sequences. Germline CDR1 reads MNHEY; CDR2 reads SVGEGT. The CDR3 covers 13 residues. This TCR was sampled from a man between 18 and 35 years old in good health. The material sequenced was blood T cells: a sorted CD56 or NKG2C T cell subset, CD4+ or CD8+ T cells, or bulk PBMC T cells (not recorded which). The V call is TRBV6-2 or TRBV6-3, the J call TRBJ2-2. The CDR3: CASSSFRTGELFF.